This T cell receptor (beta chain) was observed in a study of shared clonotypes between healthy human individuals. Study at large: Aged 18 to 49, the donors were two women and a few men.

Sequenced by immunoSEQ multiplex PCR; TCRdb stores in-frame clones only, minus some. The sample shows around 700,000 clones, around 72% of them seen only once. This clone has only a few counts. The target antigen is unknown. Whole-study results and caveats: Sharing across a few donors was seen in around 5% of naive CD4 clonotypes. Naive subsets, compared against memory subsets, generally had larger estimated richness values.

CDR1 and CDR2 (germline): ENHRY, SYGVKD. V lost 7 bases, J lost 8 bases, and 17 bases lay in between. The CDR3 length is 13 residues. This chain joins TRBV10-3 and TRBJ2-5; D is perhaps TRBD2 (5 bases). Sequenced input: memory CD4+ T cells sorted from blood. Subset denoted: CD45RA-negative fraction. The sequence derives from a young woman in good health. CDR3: CAITEAPSGTQYF. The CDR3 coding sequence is TGTGCCATCACGGAAGCCCCCTCGGGAACCCAGTACTTC.